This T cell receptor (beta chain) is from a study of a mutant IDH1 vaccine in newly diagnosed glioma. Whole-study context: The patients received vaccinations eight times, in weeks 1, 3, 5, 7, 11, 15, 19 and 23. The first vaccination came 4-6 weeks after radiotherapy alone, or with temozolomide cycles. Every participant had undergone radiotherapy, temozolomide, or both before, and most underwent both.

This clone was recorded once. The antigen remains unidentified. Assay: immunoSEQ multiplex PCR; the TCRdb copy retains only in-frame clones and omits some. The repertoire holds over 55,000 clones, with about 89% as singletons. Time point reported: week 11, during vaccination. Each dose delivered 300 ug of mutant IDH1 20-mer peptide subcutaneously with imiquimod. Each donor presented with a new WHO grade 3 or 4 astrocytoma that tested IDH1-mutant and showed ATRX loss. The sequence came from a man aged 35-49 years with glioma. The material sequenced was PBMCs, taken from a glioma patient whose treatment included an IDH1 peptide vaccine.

The CDR3, as DNA: TGTGCCAGCTCACCGGGACTAGCGGGCTACGAGCAGTACTTC. Protein product: CASSPGLAGYEQYF. This rearrangement joins TRBV18 to TRBJ2-7, with 12 positions matching TRBD2. Germline CDR1 and CDR2: KGHSH and LQKENI. The V gene end was trimmed by 3 bases and the J gene end by 3 bases; junction bases not matched to a gene: 0. There are 14 residues in the CDR3.